This record looks at one T cell receptor beta chain sequence and its context. Its specificity is not known. Single viable CD3+CD4+CD8-CD45RO+ cells were sorted as the memory CD4+ T cells. The data originate from a study of memory CD4+ T cells and cytomegalovirus serostatus. Findings and caveats of the study: About two fifths of the roughly 160 known CMV-associated TCRbeta sequences appeared in CD4+ memory.

The protocol was immunoSEQ multiplex PCR, while the TCRdb copy is restricted to in-frame clones and leaves out a portion. The data hold about 82,000 clones, with approximately 80% observed a single time. The origin of this receptor is an adult in good health and CMV-seronegative. The sequenced sample was memory CD4+ T cells from blood.

The chain's CDR3 is CASSQDTGIGNSPLHF. DNA of the CDR3: TGCGCCAGCAGCCAAGATACGGGGATAGGAAATTCACCCCTCCACTTT. The chain couples TRBV4-1 to TRBJ1-6; D remains ambiguous. V was trimmed by 0 bases and J by 7 bases, leaving 13 bases between them. CDR1 is MGHRA and CDR2 is YSYEKL in the germline V gene. The CDR3 contains 16 residues.